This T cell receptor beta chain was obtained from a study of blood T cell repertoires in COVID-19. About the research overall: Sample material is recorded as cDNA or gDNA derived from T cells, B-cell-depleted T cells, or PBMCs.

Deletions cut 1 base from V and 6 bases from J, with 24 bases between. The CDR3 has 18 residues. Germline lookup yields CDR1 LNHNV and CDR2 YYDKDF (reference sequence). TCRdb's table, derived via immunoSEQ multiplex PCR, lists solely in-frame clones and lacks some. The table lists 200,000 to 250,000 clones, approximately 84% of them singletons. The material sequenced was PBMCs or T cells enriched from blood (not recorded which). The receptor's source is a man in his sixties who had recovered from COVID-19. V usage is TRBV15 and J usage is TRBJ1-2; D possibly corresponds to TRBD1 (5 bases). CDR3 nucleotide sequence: TGTGCCACCAGCAGAGCTAGCTGGGGGGACCCGCGACCAAATGGCTACACCTTC. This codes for CATSRASWGDPRPNGYTF. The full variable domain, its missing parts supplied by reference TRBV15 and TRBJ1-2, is DAMVIQNPRYQVTQFGKPVTLSCSQTLNHNVMYWYQQKSSQAPKLLFHYYDKDFNNEADTPDNFQSRRPNTSFCFLDIRSPGLGDTAMYLCATSRASWGDPRPNGYTFGSGTRLTVV.